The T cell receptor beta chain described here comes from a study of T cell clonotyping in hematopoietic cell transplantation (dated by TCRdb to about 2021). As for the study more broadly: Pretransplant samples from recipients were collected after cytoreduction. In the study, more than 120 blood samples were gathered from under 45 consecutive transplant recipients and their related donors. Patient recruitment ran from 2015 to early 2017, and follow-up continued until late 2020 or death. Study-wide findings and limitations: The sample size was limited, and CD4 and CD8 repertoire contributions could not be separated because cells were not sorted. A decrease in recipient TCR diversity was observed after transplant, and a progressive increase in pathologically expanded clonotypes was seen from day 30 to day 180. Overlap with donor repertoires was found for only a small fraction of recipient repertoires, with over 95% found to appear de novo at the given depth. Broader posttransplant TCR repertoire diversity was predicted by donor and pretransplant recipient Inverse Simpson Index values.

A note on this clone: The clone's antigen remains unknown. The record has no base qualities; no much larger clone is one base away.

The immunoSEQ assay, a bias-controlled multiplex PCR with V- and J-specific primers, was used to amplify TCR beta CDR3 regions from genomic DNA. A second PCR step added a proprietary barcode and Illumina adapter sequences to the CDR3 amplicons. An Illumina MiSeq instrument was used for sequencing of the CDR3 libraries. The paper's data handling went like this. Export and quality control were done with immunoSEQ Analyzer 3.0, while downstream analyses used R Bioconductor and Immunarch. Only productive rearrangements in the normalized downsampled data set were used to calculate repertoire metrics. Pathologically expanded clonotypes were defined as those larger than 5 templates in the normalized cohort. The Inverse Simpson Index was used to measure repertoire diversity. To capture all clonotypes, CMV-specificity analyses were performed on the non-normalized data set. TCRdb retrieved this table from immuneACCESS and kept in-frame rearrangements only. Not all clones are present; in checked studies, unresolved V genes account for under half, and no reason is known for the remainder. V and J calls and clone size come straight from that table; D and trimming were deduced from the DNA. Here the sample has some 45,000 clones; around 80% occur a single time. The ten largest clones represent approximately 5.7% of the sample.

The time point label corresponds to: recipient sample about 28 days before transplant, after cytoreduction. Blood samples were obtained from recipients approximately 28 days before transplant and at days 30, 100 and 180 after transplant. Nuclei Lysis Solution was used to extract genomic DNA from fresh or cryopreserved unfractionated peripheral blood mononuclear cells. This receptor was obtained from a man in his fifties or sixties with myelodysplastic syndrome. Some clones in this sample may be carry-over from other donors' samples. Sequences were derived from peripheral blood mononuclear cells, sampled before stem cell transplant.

This receptor carries the CDR3 CASKWIAGGNTGELFF. Here is the DNA: TGTGCCAGCAAGTGGATAGCGGGGGGCAACACCGGGGAGCTGTTTTTT. The chain employs TRBV2 and TRBJ2-2; the central 10 bases match TRBD2. As encoded in the germline V gene, CDR1 is SNHLY while CDR2 is FYNNEI. V is trimmed back by 7 bases and J by 2 bases, and the junction contains 7 bases that no gene match accounts for. The CDR3 spans 16 residues, from the cysteine through the phenylalanine. CDR3 DNA only is kept here, 48 bases in frame from base 1.